These T cell receptor beta chains were read from a single sample in a study of blood T cells in healthy people across ages. TCRdb independently ran MiXCR on the 5' RACE reads; one entry per CDR3 protein. This repertoire shows about 640,000 distinct CDR3 sequences, 40% to 45% found once; its top ten account for 25% to 35%. Sequences were obtained from blood. These receptors were taken from a man older than 75 in good health. CDR3s include the opening cysteine and the closing phenylalanine or tryptophan. The D gene is left open where the match is weak. The size field is filled for only some rows; it gives once, few, many or a size class.

J	V	D	size	DNA	CDR3
TRBJ2-1	TRBV20-1	-	few	TGCAGTGCTAGTGTCCGGGGCAATCAGAATGAGCAGTTCTTC	CSASVRGNQNEQFF
TRBJ2-7	TRBV20-1	-	few	TGCAGTGCTAGCCTCTCCTACGAGCAGTACTTC	CSASLSYEQYF
TRBJ1-1	TRBV5-6	-	-	TGTGCCAGCAGCTTGGAACAGGAGGGCTTCAACACTGAAGCTTTCTTT	CASSLEQEGFNTEAFF
TRBJ1-1	TRBV6-2/TRBV6-3	-	-	TGTGCCAGCAGCCTCGGGGGCAGGGGTTATACTGAAGCTTTCTTT	CASSLGGRGYTEAFF
TRBJ2-5	TRBV25-1	-	few	TGTGCCAGCAGTGAACCCCATCCTCCCGAGGGAGGCATAGAGACCCAGTACTTC	CASSEPHPPEGGIETQYF
TRBJ2-7	TRBV6-2/TRBV6-3	TRBD2	few	TGTGCCAGCAGTGGTACTAGCGGGAGAAGGCGGGAGCAGTACTTC	CASSGTSGRRREQYF
TRBJ1-5	TRBV12-5	-	-	TGTGCTAGTGGTTTGGTAAATCCGGGGAGGGGCGCAGGGCAGCCCCAGCATTTT	CASGLVNPGRGAGQPQHF
TRBJ2-7	TRBV30	TRBD2	-	TGTGCCTGGGGCAAGACTAGCGGTACCTACGAGCAGTACTTC	CAWGKTSGTYEQYF
TRBJ1-4	TRBV2	-	-	TGTGCCAGCCTGGCTCGGGAAAGGGCGAGTGAAAAACTGTTTTTT	CASLARERASEKLFF
TRBJ2-3	TRBV2	-	few	TGTGCCAGCAGTGACCTCCCGTATATGGGGCAGGGAGATACGCAGTATTTT	CASSDLPYMGQGDTQYF
TRBJ2-7	TRBV2	-	-	TGTGCCAGCAGCCCGAAGGGGTCCTACGAGCAGTACTTC	CASSPKGSYEQYF
TRBJ1-1	TRBV4-3	-	-	TGCGCCAGCAGCCGAGAGGCAGGGCGGACTGAAGCTTTCTTT	CASSREAGRTEAFF
TRBJ2-1	TRBV6-2/TRBV6-3	TRBD2	few	TGTGCCAGCACTAGAGGACTAGCGGGTAACAATGAGCAGTTCTTC	CASTRGLAGNNEQFF
TRBJ2-7	TRBV20-1	-	few	TGCAGTGCTAGAGGCGGACTCGAGACCTACGAGCAGTACTTC	CSARGGLETYEQYF
TRBJ2-7	TRBV12-3/TRBV12-4	TRBD1	-	TGTGCCAGTACAGACAGGGGAAGAGACGAGCAGTACTTC	CASTDRGRDEQYF
TRBJ1-1	TRBV9	-	few	TGTGCCAGCAGCCGGACACCCGGAGGGTACACTGAAGCTTTCTTT	CASSRTPGGYTEAFF
TRBJ2-3	TRBV24-1	-	-	TGTGCCACCAGTGATTCAGGGGGGTATAGAGATACGCAGTATTTT	CATSDSGGYRDTQYF
TRBJ1-2	TRBV10-1	-	few	TGCGCCAGCAGCGTTGACAGGAGCTATGGCTACACCTTC	CASSVDRSYGYTF
TRBJ1-2	TRBV10-1	TRBD1	many	TGTGCCAGCAGCTTGGACAGGGGGTATGGCTACACCTTC	CASSLDRGYGYTF